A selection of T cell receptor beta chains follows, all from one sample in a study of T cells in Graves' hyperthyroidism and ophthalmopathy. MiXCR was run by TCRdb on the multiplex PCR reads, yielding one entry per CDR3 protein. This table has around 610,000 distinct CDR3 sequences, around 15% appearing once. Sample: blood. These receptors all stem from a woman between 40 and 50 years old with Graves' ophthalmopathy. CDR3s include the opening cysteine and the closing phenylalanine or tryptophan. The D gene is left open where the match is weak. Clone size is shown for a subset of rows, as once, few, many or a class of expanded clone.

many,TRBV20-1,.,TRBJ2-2,CSASFRDGDTGELFF,TGCAGTGCTAGTTTTCGAGACGGGGACACCGGGGAGCTGTTTTTT
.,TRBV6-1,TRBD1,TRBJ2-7,CASGSAGQGVEYEQYF,TGTGCCAGCGGATCTGCGGGACAGGGTGTGGAATACGAGCAGTACTTC
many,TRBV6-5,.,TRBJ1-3,CASSYVAGSGNTIYF,TGTGCCAGCAGTTACGTAGCAGGGTCGGGAAACACCATATATTTT
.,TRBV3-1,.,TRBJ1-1,CASSQPQGGTEAFF,TGTGCCAGCAGCCAACCTCAGGGCGGTACTGAAGCTTTCTTT
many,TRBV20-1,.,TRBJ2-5,CSAGQVGGETQYF,TGCAGTGCTGGACAGGTGGGAGGCGAGACCCAGTACTTC
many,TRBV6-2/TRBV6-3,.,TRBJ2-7,CASKPRATYEQYF,TGTGCCAGCAAGCCCCGGGCAACCTACGAGCAGTACTTC
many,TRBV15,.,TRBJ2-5,CATSRDPQHITQYF,TGTGCCACCAGCAGAGATCCCCAACACATTACCCAGTACTTC
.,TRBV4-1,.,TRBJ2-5,CASSPNLRETQYF,TGCGCCAGCAGCCCGAACCTCCGGGAGACCCAGTACTTC
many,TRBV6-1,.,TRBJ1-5,CASSADGDSNQPQHF,TGTGCCAGCAGTGCGGACGGAGATAGCAATCAGCCCCAGCATTTT
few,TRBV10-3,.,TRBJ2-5,CASGPKETQYF,TGTGCCTCCGGACCAAAAGAGACCCAGTACTTC
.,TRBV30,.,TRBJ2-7,CAWSRDPSSYEQYF,TGTGCCTGGAGCCGGGACCCCAGCTCCTACGAGCAGTACTTC
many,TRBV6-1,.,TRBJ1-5,CASSPSEPNQPQHF,TGTGCCAGCAGCCCCTCGGAACCGAATCAGCCCCAGCATTTT
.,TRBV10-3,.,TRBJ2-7,CAISGQTAYEQYF,TGTGCCATCAGTGGTCAGACCGCCTACGAGCAGTACTTC
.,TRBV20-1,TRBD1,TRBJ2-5,CSATGQGEQETQYF,TGCAGTGCAACGGGACAGGGAGAGCAAGAGACCCAGTACTTC
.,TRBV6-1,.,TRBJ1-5,CASTSISNQPQHF,TGTGCCAGCACGTCGATTAGCAATCAGCCCCAGCATTTT
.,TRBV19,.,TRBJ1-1,CASINVGGRTEAFF,TGTGCCAGTATAAATGTGGGAGGGCGAACTGAAGCTTTCTTT
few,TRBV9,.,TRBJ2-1,CASSVAQGGWSSYNEQFF,TGTGCCAGCAGCGTAGCTCAAGGGGGATGGAGCTCCTACAATGAGCAGTTCTTC
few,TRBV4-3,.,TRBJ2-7,CASSQGRGSAYEQYF,TGCGCCAGCAGCCAAGGGCGGGGTTCAGCCTACGAGCAGTACTTC
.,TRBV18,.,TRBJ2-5,CASSPPSALAAGETQYF,TGTGCCAGCTCACCACCGTCGGCCTTGGCGGCTGGAGAGACCCAGTACTTC
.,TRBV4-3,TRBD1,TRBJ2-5,CASSHLGTGVSVAQYF,TGCGCCAGCAGCCACCTCGGGACAGGGGTCAGTGTCGCCCAGTACTTC
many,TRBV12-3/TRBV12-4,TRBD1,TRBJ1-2,CASSAPGQGNYGYTF,TGTGCCAGCAGTGCACCGGGACAGGGGAACTATGGCTACACCTTC
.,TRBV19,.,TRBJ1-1,CASRDHGLEAFF,TGTGCCAGTAGGGACCACGGACTTGAAGCTTTCTTT
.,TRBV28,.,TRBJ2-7,CASKSGPLVYEQYF,TGTGCCAGCAAGAGCGGGCCATTGGTCTACGAGCAGTACTTC
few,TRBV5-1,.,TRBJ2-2,CASTPGQLNTGELFF,TGCGCCAGCACCCCCGGACAATTGAACACCGGGGAGCTGTTTTTT
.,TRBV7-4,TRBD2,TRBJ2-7,CASSPWGGFNYEQYF,TGTGCCAGCTCACCATGGGGGGGGTTCAACTACGAGCAGTACTTC
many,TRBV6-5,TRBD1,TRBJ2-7,CASSPGGSHEQYF,TGTGCCAGCAGCCCAGGGGGCTCCCACGAGCAGTACTTC
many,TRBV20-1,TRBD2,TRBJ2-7,CSAREVAGALYEQYF,TGCAGTGCTAGAGAGGTAGCGGGAGCCCTGTACGAGCAGTACTTC
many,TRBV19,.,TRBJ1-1,CASSIVREPMNTEAFF,TGTGCCAGTAGTATAGTCCGGGAGCCCATGAACACTGAAGCTTTCTTT
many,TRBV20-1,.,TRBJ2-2,CSALGDKNTGELFF,TGCAGTGCCCTCGGGGACAAGAACACCGGGGAGCTGTTTTTT
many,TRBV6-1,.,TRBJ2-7,CASTVNSYEQYF,TGTGCCAGCACCGTTAATTCCTACGAGCAGTACTTC
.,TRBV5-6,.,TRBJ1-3,CASSFLRTGNTIYF,TGTGCCAGCAGCTTCCTCAGAACTGGAAACACCATATATTTT
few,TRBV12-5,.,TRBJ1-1,CASGKGLFLNTEAFF,TGTGCTAGTGGAAAGGGACTGTTTCTGAACACTGAAGCTTTCTTT
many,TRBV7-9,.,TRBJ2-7,CASRILQLVGYEQYF,TGTGCCAGCAGAATACTACAGCTAGTTGGGTACGAGCAGTACTTC
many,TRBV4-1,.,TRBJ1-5,CASSQDAEYSNQPQHF,TGCGCCAGCAGCCAAGACGCGGAATATAGCAATCAGCCCCAGCATTTT
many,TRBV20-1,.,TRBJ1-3,CSARDSRGATGTTIYF,TGCAGTGCTAGAGATAGTAGGGGTGCGACTGGGACCACCATATATTTT
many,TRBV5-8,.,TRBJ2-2,CASSLSSHEVGELFF,TGTGCCAGCAGCTTGTCTTCCCACGAGGTCGGGGAGCTGTTTTTT
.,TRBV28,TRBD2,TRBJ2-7,CASSSGLAGWTSYEQYF,TGTGCCAGCAGTTCCGGACTAGCGGGTTGGACCTCCTACGAGCAGTACTTC
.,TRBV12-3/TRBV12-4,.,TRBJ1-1,CASTPGRGAGEAFF,TGTGCCAGCACCCCTGGGCGGGGGGCGGGAGAAGCTTTCTTT
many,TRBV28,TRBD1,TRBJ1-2,CASSWGQAGYGYTF,TGTGCCAGCAGTTGGGGACAGGCGGGCTATGGCTACACCTTC
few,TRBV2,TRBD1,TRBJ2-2,CARQGARNTGELFF,TGTGCCAGGCAGGGGGCCCGGAACACCGGGGAGCTGTTTTTT
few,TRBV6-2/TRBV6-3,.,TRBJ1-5,CASRGDTDDLPTNQPQHF,TGTGCCAGCAGGGGGGACACCGACGACCTCCCAACGAATCAGCCCCAGCATTTT
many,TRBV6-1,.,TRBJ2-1,CASRGRGKNEQFF,TGTGCCAGCAGGGGCCGGGGTAAGAATGAGCAGTTCTTC
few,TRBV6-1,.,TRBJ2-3,CASTLGGLGSDTQYF,TGTGCCAGCACCCTAGGGGGATTGGGCTCAGATACGCAGTATTTT
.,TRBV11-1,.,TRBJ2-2,CASSLTPAPNTGELFF,TGTGCCAGCAGCTTAACCCCCGCCCCGAACACCGGGGAGCTGTTTTTT
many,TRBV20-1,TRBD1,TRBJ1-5,CSARVGTGRSNQPQHF,TGCAGTGCTAGAGTTGGGACAGGGAGAAGCAATCAGCCCCAGCATTTT
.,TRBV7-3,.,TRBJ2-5,CAGSLAGTKDTQYF,TGTGCCGGCAGCCTCGCCGGGACCAAAGACACTCAGTACTTC
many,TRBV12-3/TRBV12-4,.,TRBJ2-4,CASSSWTVAKNIQYF,TGTGCCAGCAGTTCCTGGACGGTAGCCAAAAACATTCAGTACTTC
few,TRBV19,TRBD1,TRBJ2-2,CASSKTGGSGELFF,TGTGCCAGTAGTAAGACAGGGGGCAGCGGGGAGCTGTTTTTT
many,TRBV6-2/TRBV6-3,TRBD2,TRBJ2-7,CASSRLAGGPDEQYF,TGTGCCAGCAGTAGACTAGCGGGAGGGCCGGACGAGCAGTACTTC